Reported below is one T cell receptor (beta chain). Its antigen is unknown. This sample was taken from a study of HIV-infected children after antiretroviral therapy interruption. Study findings and constraints: The Gini coefficient of naive CD4+ repertoires rose, returning to baseline by 3 years.

Trimming shortened V by 8 bases and J by 2 bases, and 9 bases separated the two germline ends. This CDR3 contains 12 residues. Germline values: CDR1 ENHRY, CDR2 SYGVKD. A 3' RACE protocol on RNA, with unique molecular identifiers, produced the TCR library. TCRdb fed the 3' RACE reads into MiXCR, producing one record per CDR3 protein. This sample has about 40,000 distinct CDR3 sequences, with approximately 7% found just once. Treatment described: PENTA 11 planned treatment interruption arm or continuous ART arm. Naive CD4+ CD45RA+ CD45RO- T cells were FACS-sorted from thawed PBMCs. This chain links TRBV10-3 with TRBJ1-1; D ambiguous. This specimen consisted of CD45RA+ CD4+ T cells from PBMCs, pooled from several time points, obtained from a donor given antiretroviral therapy, either interrupted or continuous. Subset described: naive CD4+ CD45RA+ CD45RO- T cells. The origin of this receptor is a pool of human donors with HIV. The CDR3 spells CAIGLGNTEAFF. CDR3 coding DNA: TGTGCCATCGGTTTAGGAAACACTGAAGCTTTCTTT.